These 20 T cell receptor beta chains came from one sample sequenced in a study of blood T cell repertoires in COVID-19 (dated by TCRdb to 2020 to 2021). The method behind the library was the immunoSEQ multiplex PCR assay. Drawn from immuneACCESS, this table holds only the in-frame rearrangements with V and J called that TCRdb kept. Clones are partly lost; checked studies trace under half to an unresolved V gene and leave the rest unexplained. The table for this sample lists about 410,000 clones; about nine tenths of them were counted only once. Roughly 1.6% of the sample comes from the top ten. The sequencing input was peripheral blood. The source is a woman aged 40 to 50 with COVID-19, enrolled during active disease.

This clone was seen a handful of times. The chain is built from TRBV9 and TRBJ2-3; TRBD1 might be the D (6 bases). Trimming stripped 4 bases from V and 0 bases from J, with 18 bases between. Germline CDR1 SGDLS, CDR2 YYNGEE. The CDR3 is made up of 17 amino acids. Here the CDR3 reads CASSPLTGTWSTDTQYF. In DNA form, the CDR3 reads TGTGCCAGCAGCCCATTAACAGGGACGTGGAGCACAGATACGCAGTATTTT.

The chain recombines TRBV7-3 with TRBJ2-2; D ambiguous. In germline, CDR1 is SGHTA, CDR2 FQGTGA. Trimming removed 4 bases from V and 3 bases from J, with 3 bases in between. The CDR3 covers 12 residues. The CDR3 spells CASSSYTGELFF. CDR3 sequence (DNA): TGTGCCAGCAGCTCCTACACCGGGGAGCTGTTTTTT.

The sample holds a few counts of this clone. This chain links TRBV29-1 with TRBJ2-3, with TRBD1 matching over 10 bases. CDR1 and CDR2 from the germline V gene are SQVTM and ANQGSEA. The CDR3 spans 15 residues. The junction had 3 bases not matched to a gene; V was cut back by 3 bases and J by 0 bases. The CDR3 DNA reads as TGCAGCGTTGATGGGACAGGGGTTAGCACAGATACGCAGTATTTT. Amino acid sequence: CSVDGTGVSTDTQYF.

The chain employs TRBV13 and TRBJ2-7; 10 bases match TRBD2. The CDR3 runs to 15 residues. CDR1 PRHDT and CDR2 FYEKMQ come from the germline V gene (reference sequence). V lost 0 bases, J lost 5 bases, and 4 bases stayed unmatched. The CDR3 bases are TGTGCCAGCAGCTTAGGTCTAGCGGGAGATCACGAGCAGTACTTC. This codes for CASSLGLAGDHEQYF. The whole variable domain, remainder taken from reference TRBV13 and TRBJ2-7, is AAGVIQSPRHLIKEKRETATLKCYPIPRHDTVYWYQQGPGQDPQFLISFYEKMQSDKGSIPDRFSAQQFSDYHSELNMSSLELGDSALYFCASSLGLAGDHEQYFGPGTRLTVT.

The V gene is TRBV28, the J gene TRBJ1-1; 7 nucleotides agree with TRBD1. The germline gives CDR1 MDHEN, CDR2 SYDVKM. This CDR3 is built from 15 residues. The J segment lost 5 bases and the V segment lost 1 base, leaving 7 bases of the junction unmatched. In DNA, the CDR3 is TGTGCCAGCAGTTTATTGGATCAGGGGGGAACTGAAGCTTTCTTT. Translation gives CASSLLDQGGTEAFF.

This chain uses TRBV5-8 with TRBJ2-6; 11 bases match TRBD1. Germline CDR1 SGHTS, CDR2 YDEGEE. V was pared by 4 bases and J by 4 bases, with 7 bases of the junction left unmatched. The CDR3 has 17 amino acids. CDR3 region: CASSLGTGGSGANVLTF. CDR3 sequence (DNA): TGTGCCAGCAGCCTGGGGACAGGGGGTTCGGGGGCCAACGTCCTGACTTTC.

The genes are TRBV6-2 or TRBV6-3 and TRBJ2-7; a weak D match, TRBD1 (5 bases). Trimming cost V 0 bases and J 2 bases, with 17 bases left between them. Germline CDR1 is MNHEY and CDR2 is SVGEGT. The CDR3 sequence is 17 residues long. CDR3: CASSYSTATYLAYEQYF. The CDR3 DNA reads as TGTGCCAGCAGTTACTCGACAGCGACTTACCTAGCCTACGAGCAGTACTTC.

The V and J genes are TRBV5-8 and TRBJ1-2, with 9 bases that match TRBD1. The CDR3 contains 15 residues. Germline CDR1 reads SGHTS; CDR2 reads YDEGEE. Trimming removed 4 bases from V and 4 bases from J; junction bases left unmatched: 8. CDR3 in amino acids: CASSLRQGVIYGYTF. The CDR3 DNA reads TGTGCCAGCAGCCTTCGACAGGGGGTGATCTATGGCTACACCTTC.

The chain recombines TRBV6-2 or TRBV6-3 with TRBJ1-5; D unclear. Trimming shortened V by 4 bases and J by 10 bases, and 11 bases separated the two germline ends. CDR1 and CDR2 (germline): MNHEY, SVGEGT. The CDR3 loop spans 12 amino acids. The CDR3 spells CASSSPREPQHF. The CDR3 DNA reads as TGTGCCAGCAGTTCTCCCCGGGAACCCCAGCATTTT.

V and J are TRBV10-3 and TRBJ2-5; possible D gene TRBD2, 5 bases. Germline V gene data show CDR1 as ENHRY and CDR2 as SYGVKD. Trimming pared 7 bases from V and 4 bases from J, leaving 13 bases between. CDR3 length: 13 amino acids. CDR3 amino acids: CAIKAGRRETQYF. Written as DNA, the CDR3 is TGTGCCATCAAGGCGGGCCGGCGAGAGACCCAGTACTTC.

The chain has TRBV6-5 and TRBJ2-7; 10 bases align to TRBD2. Germline CDR1 reads MNHEY; CDR2 reads SVGAGI. Losses at the gene ends were 9 bases for V and 4 bases for J; bases not matched to a gene: 12. The CDR3 contains 15 residues. The CDR3 loop is CASNQLSSGSYEQYF. DNA of the CDR3: TGTGCCAGTAATCAACTCTCTAGCGGGAGTTACGAGCAGTACTTC.

The chain carries TRBV7-2 and TRBJ2-1; no reliable D call. Germline CDR1 is SGHTA and CDR2 is FQGNSA. The V end lost 5 bases, the J end lost 7 bases, and 6 bases lay between the germline ends. The CDR3 spans 11 residues. The CDR3 protein is CASSPINEQFF. CDR3 DNA sequence: TGTGCCAGCAGCCCTATTAATGAGCAGTTCTTC.

V gene TRBV6-5 combines with J gene TRBJ1-2, with TRBD1 identical over 10 bases. The CDR3 covers 14 residues. V lost 8 bases and J lost 8; bases outside the gene matches: 11. The germline V gene has CDR1 MNHEY and CDR2 SVGAGI. CDR3 loop: CASQTDRGAWGYTF. CDR3 bases: TGTGCCAGCCAAACGGACAGGGGGGCTTGGGGCTACACCTTC.

This clone occurred a few times. The chain is built from TRBV2 and TRBJ1-6; the D is unclear. Germline CDR1 reads SNHLY; CDR2 reads FYNNEI. The CDR3 spans 13 residues. The ends were cut back, 7 bases at V and 7 bases at J, with 11 bases in the middle. DNA for the CDR3: TGTGCCAGCAACGACGGGAGGAATTCACCCCTCCACTTT. Translated: CASNDGRNSPLHF.

V usage is TRBV28 and J usage is TRBJ2-7; TRBD1 matches 10 bases. Trimming at V came to 10 bases and at J to 12 bases, leaving 9 bases not matched to a gene. This CDR3 region has 11 residues. Germline assignment: CDR1 MDHEN and CDR2 SYDVKM. CDR3 DNA sequence: TGTGCCACCGAGGACAGGGGGGTTGTGTACTTC. The encoded protein is CATEDRGVVYF.

V usage is TRBV5-4 and J usage is TRBJ2-1, with 7 bases identical to TRBD2. V shed 2 bases, J shed 10 bases, and the junction held 6 bases outside the gene matches. The CDR3 totals 13 residues. The germline V gene encodes CDR1 SGHNT and CDR2 YYREEE (reference sequence). Here the CDR3 DNA reads TGTGCCAGCAGCTTCAAGCGGGACCTCGAGCAGTTCTTC. Encoded protein: CASSFKRDLEQFF.

V gene TRBV7-2 combines with J gene TRBJ1-1, with 10 bases matching TRBD1. In germline, CDR1 is SGHTA, CDR2 FQGNSA. CDR3 length: 16 residues. Trimming took 3 bases from V and 4 from J; bases not matched to a gene: 8. The CDR3 bases are TGTGCCAGCAGCTTGGCTGCGGGACAGGGGCCCACTGAAGCTTTCTTT. Amino acid sequence: CASSLAAGQGPTEAFF. Based on the CDR3 plus reference TRBV7-2 and TRBJ1-1, the full variable domain is GAGVSQSPSNKVTEKGKDVELRCDPISGHTALYWYRQSLGQGLEFLIYFQGNSAPDKSGLPSDRFSAERTGGSVSTLTIQRTQQEDSAVYLCASSLAAGQGPTEAFFGQGTRLTVV.

This chain joins TRBV7-9 and TRBJ1-4; D is unclear. Between the trimmed V and J ends, which lost 5 bases and 0 bases, there was a span of 13 bases. This CDR3 region has 16 residues. The germline gives CDR1 SEHNR, CDR2 FQNEAQ (reference sequence). CDR3: CASSPSGRPTNEKLFF. CDR3 sequence (DNA): TGTGCCAGCAGCCCGTCGGGTAGGCCAACTAATGAAAAACTGTTTTTT. The full variable domain, in which reference TRBV7-9 and TRBJ1-4 provide the parts outside the CDR3, is DTGVSQNPRHKITKRGQNVTFRCDPISEHNRLYWYRQTLGQGPEFLTYFQNEAQLEKSRLLSDRFSAERPKGSFSTLEIQRTEQGDSAMYLCASSPSGRPTNEKLFFGSGTQLSVL.

The V call is TRBV5-4, the J call TRBJ1-4, with D uncertain. Between the trimmed V and J ends, which lost 2 bases and 4 bases, there was a span of 12 bases. The length of the CDR3 is 15 residues. CDR1 is SGHNT and CDR2 is YYREEE in the germline V gene (reference sequence). CDR3 amino acids: CASSLGTDYNEKLFF. Written as DNA, the CDR3 is TGTGCCAGCAGCTTAGGTACAGACTATAATGAAAAACTGTTTTTT. Full variable domain (outside the CDR3, taken from reference TRBV5-4 and TRBJ1-4): ETGVTQSPTHLIKTRGQQVTLRCSSQSGHNTVSWYQQALGQGPQFIFQYYREEENGRGNFPPRFSGLQFPNYSSELNVNALELDDSALYLCASSLGTDYNEKLFFGSGTQLSVL.

This clone was seen only once. The chain carries TRBV28 and TRBJ1-1; tentatively, D is TRBD1 (5 bases). CDR1 and CDR2 (germline): MDHEN, SYDVKM. The CDR3 has 11 amino acids. With 3 bases removed from V and 11 bases from J, the gap between germline ends came to 10 bases. This CDR3 is CASSFKGSAFF. The CDR3 nucleotides read TGTGCCAGCAGTTTTAAGGGGTCGGCTTTCTTT.